These 15 T cell receptor beta chains share one sample of origin, sequenced in a study of cytomegalovirus exposure and HLA in healthy donors. It was with 60 Vbeta and 13 Jbeta primers that the PCR ran. Libraries were prepared by immunoSEQ multiplex PCR; TCRdb keeps only in-frame clonotypes and omits some of them. The sample has about 160,000 clones; about 75% are singletons. What was sequenced was PBMCs. These receptors all stem from a woman between 45 and 60 years old in good health and CMV-seropositive.

The chain links TRBV19 to TRBJ2-3; D uncertain. The CDR3 length is 13 residues. V was trimmed by 8 bases and J by 5 bases, leaving 14 bases between them. Germline V gene sequence: CDR1 LNHDA, CDR2 SQIVND (reference sequence). CDR3 in amino acids: CASLKSPRDTQYF. The CDR3 DNA reads as TGTGCCAGTCTGAAGAGCCCTAGAGATACGCAGTATTTT.

V and J are TRBV28 and TRBJ1-1; D not resolved. V was cut by 2 bases and J by 6 bases, with 4 bases left in between. This CDR3 is built from 11 residues. The germline CDR1 and CDR2 sequences are MDHEN and SYDVKM. This CDR3 reads CASSLTAEAFF. The CDR3 DNA reads TGTGCCAGCAGTTTAACAGCTGAAGCTTTCTTT.

The chain carries TRBV19 and TRBJ1-5; a weak D match, TRBD1 (5 bases). V gave up 7 bases and J gave up 7 bases, with 14 bases separating them. This CDR3 has 13 residues. Looked up from germline, CDR1 is LNHDA and CDR2 is SQIVND (reference sequence). DNA for the CDR3: TGTGCCAGTACCGCGGGGAGGGGACAGCCCCAGCATTTT. Translated, it gives CASTAGRGQPQHF.

V and J are TRBV4-3 and TRBJ1-2; 7 bases match TRBD1. V shed 1 base and J 8 bases; nucleotides not matched to a gene: 10. CDR3 length: 15 amino acids. The germline gives CDR1 LGHNA, CDR2 YSLEER. In DNA, the CDR3 is TGCGCCAGCAGCCAAGGCCCCGACAGGGTCGAAGGCTACACCTTC. It yields the protein CASSQGPDRVEGYTF.

DNA of the CDR3: TGCGCCAGCAGCTTAGGGAGCCTATACAATGAGCAGTTCTTC. Translation: CASSLGSLYNEQFF. The V and J genes are TRBV5-1 and TRBJ2-1, with D tentatively TRBD2 (5 bases). Germline values: CDR1 SGHRS, CDR2 YFSETQ. The ends were cut back, 2 bases at V and 4 bases at J, with 10 bases in the middle. This CDR3 is 14 amino acids long.

This clone was seen only a few times. V and J are TRBV5-5 and TRBJ1-5; D uncertain. This CDR3 is 14 amino acids long. The V gene lost 0 bases and the J gene lost 4 bases, with 8 bases spanning the gap. Looked up from germline, CDR1 is SGHKS and CDR2 is YYEKEE (reference sequence). The CDR3, as DNA: TGTGCCAGCAGCTTGGTGGCAAATAATCAGCCCCAGCATTTT. Its protein product is CASSLVANNQPQHF.

V usage is TRBV28 and J usage is TRBJ1-5, with 9 bases lining up with TRBD1. The CDR3 loop spans 15 amino acids. Per germline, CDR1 MDHEN and CDR2 SYDVKM. Trimming at V came to 5 bases and at J to 5 bases, leaving 7 bases not matched to a gene. The CDR3 is CASSAQGAAYQPQHF. DNA of the CDR3: TGTGCCAGCAGTGCACAGGGGGCTGCATATCAGCCCCAGCATTTT.

This chain joins TRBV28 and TRBJ2-7; the match to TRBD1 covers 8 bases. This CDR3 is 11 amino acids long. Looked up from germline, CDR1 is MDHEN and CDR2 is SYDVKM. The ends lost 4 bases at V and 13 bases at J; junction bases unmatched: 6. The CDR3 DNA is TGTGCCAGCAGTTCCCGACAGGGGTATTACTTC. It specifies CASSSRQGYYF. The variable domain in full, with the rest retrieved from reference TRBV28 and TRBJ2-7, is DVKVTQSSRYLVKRTGEKVFLECVQDMDHENMFWYRQDPGLGLRLIYFSYDVKMKEKGDIPEGYSVSREKKERFSLILESASTNQTSMYLCASSSRQGYYFGPGTRLTVT.

The chain uses TRBV15 and TRBJ1-5; D unresolved. Germline CDR1 is LNHNV and CDR2 is YYDKDF (reference sequence). Trimming removed 0 bases from V and 9 bases from J, with 9 bases in between. This CDR3 is 13 amino acids long. CDR3 sequence: CATSRDRGGPQHF. CDR3 coding DNA: TGTGCCACCAGCAGAGATCGTGGAGGGCCCCAGCATTTT.

The J gene is TRBJ1-3, the V gene TRBV19; no definite D call. V lost 5 bases, J lost 0 bases, and 17 bases lay in between. The CDR3 sequence is 17 residues long. Germline CDR1 and CDR2: LNHDA and SQIVND (reference sequence). CDR3: CASSSSGSSYSGNTIYF. DNA for the CDR3: TGTGCCAGTAGTTCGTCCGGGAGCTCGTACTCTGGAAACACCATATATTTT.

The V gene is TRBV7-9, the J gene TRBJ2-7, with D perhaps TRBD2 (6 bases). Per germline, CDR1 SEHNR and CDR2 FQNEAQ (reference sequence). The CDR3 is 16 amino acids. The V end lost 0 bases, the J end lost 2 bases, and 14 bases lay between the germline ends. Here the CDR3 DNA reads TGTGCCAGCAGCTTAGCGCGGGGCAGCGGAGCCTACGAGCAGTACTTC. Its translation is CASSLARGSGAYEQYF.

V is TRBV2 and J is TRBJ2-7; 8 bases map to TRBD2. Germline V gene lookup returns CDR1 SNHLY and CDR2 FYNNEI. J gave up 3 bases and V 6 bases, and 7 bases lay outside the gene matches. The CDR3 spans 14 residues. The DNA of the CDR3 is TGTGCCAGCAGACTAGCGGAGAACTTCTACGAGCAGTACTTC. It is translated as CASRLAENFYEQYF.

The sample holds one count of this clone. The chain is built from TRBV19 and TRBJ1-1, with 10 bases matching TRBD1. Germline CDR1 LNHDA, CDR2 SQIVND (reference sequence). J lost 1 base, V lost 7 bases, and 9 bases had no gene match. This CDR3 is built from 16 residues. The chain's CDR3 is CASTLETGGTNTEAFF. The CDR3 region has the DNA TGTGCCAGTACCCTAGAGACAGGGGGCACGAACACTGAAGCTTTCTTT.

The gene calls are TRBV7-3 and TRBJ2-2, with D perhaps TRBD1 (5 bases). CDR3 length equals 14 residues. The germline V gene has CDR1 SGHTA and CDR2 FQGTGA. Trimming took 5 bases from V and 1 from J, leaving 8 bases between them. DNA for the CDR3: TGTGCCAGCAGCACCGACAGGAACACCGGGGAGCTGTTTTTT. Translated, it gives CASSTDRNTGELFF. Supplemented by reference TRBV7-3 and TRBJ2-2, the full variable domain reads GAGVSQTPSNKVTEKGKYVELRCDPISGHTALYWYRQSLGQGPEFLIYFQGTGAADDSGLPNDRFFAVRPEGSVSTLKIQRTERGDSAVYLCASSTDRNTGELFFGEGSRLTVL.

The chain couples TRBV6-5 to TRBJ1-3; 7 bases line up with TRBD1. V trimming: 6 bases; J trimming: 0 bases; junction bases outside the gene matches: 5. Per the germline V gene, CDR1 is MNHEY and CDR2 is SVGAGI. The CDR3 has 15 amino acids. The CDR3 region has the DNA TGTGCCAGCAGCTTGGGACAGAGCTCTGGAAACACCATATATTTT. This encodes CASSLGQSSGNTIYF.